A single sample gave rise to the 17 T cell receptor beta chains below, sequenced in a study of control samples from healthy donors and cancer patients. Profiled with immunoSEQ multiplex PCR; TCRdb holds only in-frame clones, not every one. The sample lists about 130,000 clones; roughly 88% were seen once. Sequences were obtained from blood. These receptors came from a man over 45 in good health.

Only one count was recorded for this clone. The CDR3 sequence is CASSLARVGSPLHF. CDR3 bases: TGTGCCAGCAGTTTAGCCAGGGTTGGTTCACCCCTCCACTTT. The chain has TRBV28 and TRBJ1-6; the D gene is possibly TRBD1 (5 bases). The CDR3 consists of 14 residues. Trimming left V 2 bases short and J 9 bases short, with 11 bases between. The germline V gene encodes CDR1 MDHEN and CDR2 SYDVKM.

The chain couples TRBV24-1 to TRBJ1-1, with no clear D. The germline V gene has CDR1 KGHDR and CDR2 SFDVKD. This CDR3 region has 12 residues. V lost 3 bases, J lost 4 bases, and 5 bases lay in between. CDR3 nucleotides: TGTGCCACCAGTGATATGGGCACTGAAGCTTTCTTT. This translates into CATSDMGTEAFF.

A few counts support this clone. V is TRBV10-3 and J is TRBJ2-7, with TRBD2 as a possible D gene (6 bases). Per the germline V gene, CDR1 is ENHRY and CDR2 is SYGVKD. CDR3 length equals 12 residues. Deletions cut 7 bases from V and 5 bases from J, with 12 bases between. CDR3 sequence reads: CAIMGGRNEQYF. The CDR3 bases are TGTGCCATCATGGGGGGTAGAAACGAGCAGTACTTC.

The rearrangement joins TRBV28 to TRBJ2-1; D is perhaps TRBD1 or TRBD2 (5 bases each). Germline V gene sequence: CDR1 MDHEN, CDR2 SYDVKM. This CDR3 is built from 15 residues. V was cut by 2 bases and J by 8 bases, with 16 bases left in between. The CDR3 spells CASSLNEAVGDEQFF. Here the CDR3 DNA reads TGTGCCAGCAGTTTAAATGAGGCAGTGGGGGATGAGCAGTTCTTC. The entire variable domain, with the rest obtained from reference TRBV28 and TRBJ2-1, is as follows: DVKVTQSSRYLVKRTGEKVFLECVQDMDHENMFWYRQDPGLGLRLIYFSYDVKMKEKGDIPEGYSVSREKKERFSLILESASTNQTSMYLCASSLNEAVGDEQFFGPGTRLTVL.

The chain uses TRBV28 and TRBJ1-6; tentatively, D is TRBD1 (6 bases). V lost 3 bases, J lost 11 bases, and 23 bases lay in between. Germline-derived CDR1 and CDR2 are MDHEN and SYDVKM. The CDR3 totals 17 residues. The CDR3 loop reads CASSFTPGGPKGAPLHF. The CDR3 DNA follows: TGTGCCAGCAGTTTTACCCCAGGAGGTCCTAAGGGGGCACCCCTCCACTTT.

The J gene is TRBJ2-6, the V gene TRBV24-1; no clear D. From germline, CDR1 is KGHDR and CDR2 SFDVKD. CDR3 length equals 14 residues. Trimming took off 3 bases at V and 0 bases at J, with 2 bases between the two ends. As DNA, the CDR3 is TGTGCCACCAGTGATCCCTCTGGGGCCAACGTCCTGACTTTC. Amino acids: CATSDPSGANVLTF.

The chain joins TRBV15 to TRBJ2-7, with D perhaps matching TRBD2 (6 bases). CDR3 size: 16 residues. The V gene lost 0 bases and the J gene lost 2 bases, with 14 bases spanning the gap. Germline values: CDR1 LNHNV, CDR2 YYDKDF (reference sequence). The CDR3 loop reads CATSRDTGGTPYEQYF. CDR3 in DNA: TGTGCCACCAGCAGAGATACCGGAGGGACCCCCTACGAGCAGTACTTC.

In its sample, this clone was seen a few times. The chain combines TRBV18 with TRBJ2-4; D not certain. The germline gives CDR1 KGHSH, CDR2 LQKENI. Trimming left V 0 bases short and J 8 bases short, with 11 bases between. The CDR3 is 14 residues long. CDR3 DNA: TGTGCCAGCTCACCACCTGGCCTTGCGGACATTCAGTACTTC. Its translation: CASSPPGLADIQYF.

V is TRBV9 and J is TRBJ1-2; 9 bases map to TRBD1. The CDR3 is 14 amino acids. Unmatched junction bases numbered 7, after V lost 3 bases and J lost 7 bases. The germline V gene encodes CDR1 SGDLS and CDR2 YYNGEE. This CDR3 is CASSGLGQGSGYTF. The CDR3 region has the DNA TGTGCCAGCAGCGGATTAGGACAGGGGTCTGGCTACACCTTC.

The chain couples TRBV15 to TRBJ1-1; D possibly corresponds to TRBD1 (6 bases). The V and J ends lost 8 bases and 2 bases respectively, with 12 bases between them. The CDR3 is made up of 13 amino acids. The germline V gene has CDR1 LNHNV and CDR2 YYDKDF (reference sequence). In nucleotides, the CDR3 is TGTGCCACCTCCAGGGGCCTTAACACTGAAGCTTTCTTT. It encodes CATSRGLNTEAFF.

As for this clone: This sample includes further DNA sequences coding for the same CDR3. J is TRBJ2-7 and V is TRBV11-2, with 9 bases matching TRBD1. The CDR3 contains 14 residues. CDR1 is SGHAT, CDR2 FQNNGV, per germline. V dropped 1 base and J dropped 2; count of bases not matched to a gene: 0. DNA of the CDR3: TGTGCCAGCAGCTTAGGACAGGGGGCCTACGAGCAGTACTTC. This encodes CASSLGQGAYEQYF.

The chain employs TRBV4-1 and TRBJ1-5; D is undetermined. This CDR3 has 17 amino acids. Per the germline V gene, CDR1 is MGHRA and CDR2 is YSYEKL. The V and J ends lost 0 bases and 1 base respectively, with 13 bases between them. The CDR3 protein is CASSQDPRRVSNQPQHF. CDR3 coding DNA: TGCGCCAGCAGCCAAGATCCCCGGAGAGTAAGCAATCAGCCCCAGCATTTT.

The V and J genes are TRBV18 and TRBJ2-6; 7 nucleotides agree with TRBD1. The J segment lost 4 bases and the V segment lost 5 bases, leaving 5 bases of the junction unmatched. CDR1 KGHSH and CDR2 LQKENI come from the germline V gene. The CDR3 extends over 15 amino acids. The CDR3: CASSSTGAGANVLTF. The CDR3 nucleotides are TGTGCCAGCTCATCAACAGGGGCCGGGGCCAACGTCCTGACTTTC.

The chain employs TRBV7-3 and TRBJ2-1; D possibly corresponds to TRBD1 (6 bases). This CDR3 spans 15 amino acids. CDR1 is SGHTA and CDR2 is FQGTGA in the germline V gene. Deletions cut 5 bases from V and 0 bases from J, with 11 bases between. The chain's CDR3 is CASSRTGTSYNEQFF. The CDR3 nucleotides are TGTGCCAGCAGCCGAACAGGGACCTCCTACAATGAGCAGTTCTTC.

The CDR3 DNA is TGTGCCAGCAGGGGACAGGGGCGCGGCACTGAAGCTTTCTTT. It is translated as CASRGQGRGTEAFF. V usage is TRBV11-2 and J usage is TRBJ1-1; 10 bases match TRBD1. The J segment lost 4 bases and the V segment lost 6 bases, leaving 5 bases of the junction unmatched. There are 14 residues in the CDR3. CDR1 and CDR2 (germline): SGHAT, FQNNGV. Complete variable domain (other parts from reference TRBV11-2 and TRBJ1-1): EAGVAQSPRYKIIEKRQSVAFWCNPISGHATLYWYQQILGQGPKLLIQFQNNGVVDDSQLPKDRFSAERLKGVDSTLKIQPAKLEDSAVYLCASRGQGRGTEAFFGQGTRLTVV.

The chain carries TRBV7-2 and TRBJ2-1; no clear D. The CDR3 is 12 residues long. V was trimmed by 2 bases and J by 11 bases, leaving 10 bases between them. CDR1 SGHTA and CDR2 FQGNSA come from the germline V gene. CDR3 sequence: CASSLWVDQQFF. Written as DNA, the CDR3 is TGTGCCAGCAGCTTATGGGTAGATCAGCAGTTCTTC.

The rearrangement joins TRBV5-4 to TRBJ2-1, with 8 nucleotides matching TRBD1. The CDR3 loop spans 16 amino acids. Trimming cost V 3 bases and J 6 bases; bases outside gene matches: 11. Germline V gene sequence: CDR1 SGHNT, CDR2 YYREEE (reference sequence). This chain's CDR3 is CASSSGGQGIFNEQFF. The CDR3 DNA reads as TGTGCCAGCAGCTCGGGCGGACAGGGAATTTTCAATGAGCAGTTCTTC.